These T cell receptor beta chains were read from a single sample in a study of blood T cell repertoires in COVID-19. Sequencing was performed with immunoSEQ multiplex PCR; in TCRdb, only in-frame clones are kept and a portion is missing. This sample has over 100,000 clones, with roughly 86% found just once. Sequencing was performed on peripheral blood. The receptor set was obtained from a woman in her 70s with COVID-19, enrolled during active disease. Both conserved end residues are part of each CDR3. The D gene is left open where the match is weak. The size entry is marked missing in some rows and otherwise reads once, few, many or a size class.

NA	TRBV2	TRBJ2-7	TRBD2	CASMETSGNYEQYF	TGTGCCAGCATGGAGACTAGCGGGAACTACGAGCAGTACTTC
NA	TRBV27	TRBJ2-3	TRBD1	CASSRGTGTDTQYF	TGTGCCAGCAGTAGAGGGACAGGGACGGATACGCAGTATTTT
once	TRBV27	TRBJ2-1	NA	CASRVRYNEQFF	TGTGCCAGCCGTGTGAGGTACAATGAGCAGTTCTTC
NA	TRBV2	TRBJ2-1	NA	CASREVLPGYNEQFF	TGTGCCAGCAGGGAGGTCCTACCCGGCTACAATGAGCAGTTCTTC
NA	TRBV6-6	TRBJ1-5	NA	CASRPALGNNQPQHF	TGTGCCAGCAGACCAGCTTTGGGCAACAATCAGCCCCAGCATTTT
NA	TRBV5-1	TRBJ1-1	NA	CASRAGLNTEAFF	TGCGCCAGCAGAGCAGGGCTGAACACTGAAGCTTTCTTT
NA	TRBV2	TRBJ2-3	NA	CASSGRRVDTQYF	TGTGCCAGCAGTGGTAGGAGGGTAGATACGCAGTATTTT
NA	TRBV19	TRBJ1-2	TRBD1	CASSIARTGGYGYTF	TGTGCCAGTAGTATTGCGCGGACAGGGGGCTATGGCTACACCTTC
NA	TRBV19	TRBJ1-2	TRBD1	CASSILADRVYGYTF	TGTGCCAGTAGTATCCTAGCCGACAGGGTCTATGGCTACACCTTC
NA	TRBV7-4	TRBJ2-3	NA	CASSSKSGRPHVDTQYF	TGTGCCAGCAGCTCCAAATCGGGTAGACCCCACGTAGATACGCAGTATTTT